This entry is about one TCR beta chain. The antigen is undetermined. The sample belongs to a study of cytotoxic CD8 clonotypes in ibrutinib-treated CLL. Study-wide context: Of a cohort that held some eleven relapsed/refractory and some 15 treatment-naive patients, roughly 18 were IGHV unmutated.

Trimming cost V 1 base and J 2 bases, with 11 bases left between them. The CDR3 covers 15 residues. The germline V gene encodes CDR1 SGHTA and CDR2 FQGNSA. The data were produced by immunoSEQ multiplex PCR, yet TCRdb's version contains in-frame clones alone and is incomplete. The sample includes roughly 15,000 clones, 81% of them seen just once. General observations from the study: Rare overall, public clonotypes shrank or held steady under therapy.

The chain carries TRBV7-2 and TRBJ2-5; D gene uncertain. The source was PBMCs, collected before ibrutinib treatment. The TCR originated in a human donor with chronic lymphocytic leukemia. This chain's CDR3 is CASSLGYAEQETQYF. DNA for the CDR3: TGTGCCAGCAGCTTAGGTTACGCAGAGCAAGAGACCCAGTACTTC.